The sequence of this T cell receptor (beta chain) was determined in a study of blood T cell repertoires in COVID-19. Overall study context: Sites across the United States, Italy and Spain contributed samples from acute and convalescent COVID-19. Sources were T cells, B-cell-depleted T cells, or PBMCs; the material itself was cDNA or gDNA.

Under the authors' procedure: Counts of nucleated cells, estimated from reference gene primer amplification, were obtained. Clones were sequenced by immunoSEQ multiplex PCR, and TCRdb holds only the in-frame ones, with some missing. That table supplies the V and J calls and clone size; D and trimming were determined from the DNA. The table records some 110,000 clones, roughly 80% of them present only once. Sequenced sample: peripheral blood. The sequence derives from a woman in her 70s with acute or convalescent COVID-19.

The CDR3 loop reads CASSQQGGYYEQYF. DNA for the CDR3: TGCGCCAGCAGCCAACAGGGGGGTTACTACGAGCAGTACTTC. The J gene is TRBJ2-7, the V gene TRBV5-1, with 8 nucleotides matching TRBD1. CDR3 length: 14 amino acids. V lost 4 bases and J lost 3; bases outside the gene matches: 6. CDR1 is SGHRS, CDR2 YFSETQ, per germline.